This TCR beta chain was identified during a study of identifying expanded T cells in peripheral blood. About this clone: Its target is unknown.

TCRdb keeps only in-frame clones here, not all; method: immunoSEQ multiplex PCR. The sample shows 100,000 or so clones, about 89% of them seen only once. Study findings and constraints: Variance in clone template counts between approximately two-week samples significantly increased with total template count across all healthy donors. Approximately 1.1 clones differed between technical replicates, versus approximately 16 and 19 over time.

Collection occurred without any documented infections or immune events in donors. Sequencing used blood. The receptor was derived from a person aged 18 to 70 in good health.

The CDR3 protein is CASSSNPGDSYEQYF. The CDR3 DNA reads as TGCGCCAGCAGCTCAAATCCGGGCGACTCCTACGAGCAGTACTTC. This sequence joins TRBV5-1 and TRBJ2-7, with D uncertain. Deletions cut 3 bases from V and 0 bases from J, with 13 bases between. Germline V gene lookup returns CDR1 SGHRS and CDR2 YFSETQ. The CDR3 totals 15 residues.